A single T cell receptor beta chain is shown here with its context. Germline loops: CDR1 KGHSH, CDR2 LQKENI. The trim removed 4 bases at V and 2 bases at J, leaving 4 bases unmatched. CDR3 length: 14 residues. The data derive from a study of early T cells in non-severe SARS-CoV-2 infection. Background on the study: From unsorted whole blood, bulk RNA was sequenced, and the chains remained unpaired.

Molecules of cDNA were individually given unique molecular identifiers that were attached to them. TCRdb re-called the 5' RACE reads through MiXCR, storing one row per CDR3 protein. The repertoire holds 45,000 or so distinct CDR3 sequences, 23% seen once, with around 4.6% in the top ten. The specimen was whole blood, collected at baseline. This TCR derives from an adult who was a healthcare worker with PCR-confirmed SARS-CoV-2 infection or an uninfected control (not recorded which). This chain joins TRBV18 and TRBJ1-2; 7 positions agree with TRBD1. DNA for the CDR3: TGTGCCAGCTCACGGGCAGGGGGAAACTATGGCTACACCTTC. Protein: CASSRAGGNYGYTF.